This T cell receptor (beta chain) was documented in a study of blood T cell repertoires in COVID-19. Overall study context: The samples span acute and convalescent COVID-19 from the United States, Italy and Spain. T cells, B-cell-depleted T cells, or PBMCs provided the cDNA or gDNA that served as material.

Profiled with immunoSEQ multiplex PCR; TCRdb holds only in-frame clones, not every one. Among approximately 240,000 clones listed, 65% to 90% were seen once. This clone occurred a few times. In germline, CDR1 is SGHRS, CDR2 YFSETQ. The CDR3 has 15 amino acids. Trimming removed 0 bases from V and 5 bases from J; junction bases left unmatched: 0. This chain uses TRBV5-1 with TRBJ1-6; 9 bases align to TRBD1. The receptor was derived from an elderly woman with active or convalescent COVID-19. Sample: peripheral blood. The CDR3 DNA reads as TGCGCCAGCAGCTTGGGGACAGGGGATAATTCACCCCTCCACTTT. This encodes CASSLGTGDNSPLHF.